This TCR beta chain was found in a study of blood T cell repertoires in COVID-19. Whole-study context: T cells, B-cell-depleted T cells, or PBMCs supplied cDNA or gDNA.

Per the authors' pipeline: Reference gene primers were amplified, and this amplification served to estimate nucleated cell counts. The data were produced by immunoSEQ multiplex PCR, yet TCRdb's version contains in-frame clones alone and is incomplete. That table gives V, J and clone size, and the DNA gave D and trimming. The repertoire holds some 230,000 clones, with about 85% as singletons. In Seattle, patients joined the study during active infection and were tracked longitudinally. The CDR3 has 16 residues. Germline CDR1 is MNHEY and CDR2 is SVGEGT. The trim removed 5 bases at V and 3 bases at J, leaving 9 bases unmatched.

The chain is built from TRBV6-2 or TRBV6-3 and TRBJ1-1; 10 nucleotides line up with TRBD1. The sequenced material came from peripheral blood. This TCR was sampled from a woman between 50 and 59 years old with COVID-19, enrolled during active disease. As DNA, the CDR3 is TGTGCCAGCAGTAGTACCGGGACAGGGGAGGACACTGAAGCTTTCTTT. Translating gives CASSSTGTGEDTEAFF.